This passage covers 17 T cell receptor beta chains from one sample sequenced in a study of blood T cell repertoires in COVID-19. Some clones are missing from TCRdb's copy, which holds only in-frame ones; the method was immunoSEQ multiplex PCR. The sample has 250,000 to 300,000 clones; roughly 80% are singletons. Specimen: PBMCs or T cells enriched from blood (not recorded which). The receptors come from a man aged 40-49 years who had been exposed to COVID-19.

V is TRBV29-1 and J is TRBJ1-1, with TRBD1 as a possible D gene (5 bases). CDR3 size: 10 residues. Germline V gene sequence: CDR1 SQVTM, CDR2 ANQGSEA. The V and J ends lost 7 bases and 7 bases respectively, with 10 bases between them. CDR3 sequence (DNA): TGCAGCGCCACGACAGTTGAAGCTTTCTTT. Its protein product is CSATTVEAFF. Drawing the rest from reference TRBV29-1 and TRBJ1-1, the complete variable domain is SAVISQKPSRDICQRGTSLTIQCQVDSQVTMMFWYRQQPGQSLTLIATANQGSEATYESGFVIDKFPISRPNLTFSTLTVSNMSPEDSSIYLCSATTVEAFFGQGTRLTVV.

The V and J genes are TRBV2 and TRBJ2-7; 9 bases map to TRBD1. This CDR3 comprises 13 residues. The V gene's germline CDR1 is SNHLY and CDR2 FYNNEI. V dropped 5 bases and J dropped 3; count of bases not matched to a gene: 2. This CDR3 reads CASSRQGGYEQYF. CDR3 DNA sequence: TGTGCCAGCAGTCGACAGGGGGGCTACGAGCAGTACTTC.

The chain couples TRBV7-6 to TRBJ2-7; D perhaps matches TRBD1 (6 bases). Trimming took off 2 bases at V and 0 bases at J, with 8 bases between the two ends. The CDR3 is 14 residues long. The germline V gene encodes CDR1 SGHVS and CDR2 FNYEAQ. CDR3 DNA: TGTGCCAGCAGCTTACAGGGGTCCTCCTACGAGCAGTACTTC. This translates into CASSLQGSSYEQYF.

The chain carries TRBV27 and TRBJ2-1, with 9 bases identical to TRBD2. This CDR3 comprises 14 residues. Looked up from germline, CDR1 is MNHEY and CDR2 is SMNVEV (reference sequence). J gave up 8 bases and V 8 bases, and 10 bases lay outside the gene matches. The CDR3 loop is CASRPIAGEDEQFF. The CDR3 bases are TGTGCCAGCCGCCCGATAGCGGGAGAGGATGAGCAGTTCTTC.

V usage is TRBV5-1 and J usage is TRBJ1-4; D unclear. The V gene lost 0 bases and the J gene lost 1 base, with 7 bases spanning the gap. CDR3 length: 15 amino acids. Germline CDR1 SGHRS, CDR2 YFSETQ. CDR3 region: CASSLATGTNEKLFF. The DNA of the CDR3 is TGCGCCAGCAGCTTGGCGACTGGAACTAATGAAAAACTGTTTTTT.

This clone was seen only a few times. The chain recombines TRBV12-5 with TRBJ1-3; the D is unclear. The CDR3 length is 13 residues. In germline, CDR1 is LGHNT, CDR2 FRNRAP. Trimming pared 6 bases from V and 0 bases from J, leaving 6 bases between. The DNA of the CDR3 is TGTGCTAGTGGACGGGACTCTGGAAACACCATATATTTT. Residues: CASGRDSGNTIYF.

The V gene is TRBV5-5, the J gene TRBJ1-2, with a tentative D call TRBD1 (5 bases). Germline CDR1 and CDR2: SGHKS and YYEKEE (reference sequence). CDR3 length: 17 amino acids. Between the trimmed V and J ends, which lost 4 bases and 5 bases, there was a span of 24 bases. The CDR3, as DNA: TGTGCCAGCAGCCCCGCAGGGAGGATTGGGAGGAGTTATGGCTACACCTTC. This gives the protein CASSPAGRIGRSYGYTF.

This chain uses TRBV19 with TRBJ2-7; D gene uncertain. The CDR3 sequence is 12 residues long. Deletions cut 10 bases from V and 2 bases from J, with 12 bases between. In germline, CDR1 is LNHDA, CDR2 SQIVND (reference sequence). The DNA of the CDR3 is TGTGCCACCGGTCCAAGCACCTACGAGCAGTACTTC. Encoded protein: CATGPSTYEQYF.

The chain carries TRBV6-5 and TRBJ1-4; no clear D. This CDR3 contains 13 residues. With 11 bases removed from V and 5 bases from J, the gap between germline ends came to 15 bases. The germline V gene encodes CDR1 MNHEY and CDR2 SVGAGI. DNA for the CDR3: TGTGCCTCCAGGCCCCACCAGAATGAAAAACTGTTTTTT. As protein: CASRPHQNEKLFF.

V and J are TRBV9 and TRBJ2-3, with 7 bases matching TRBD2. CDR3 length equals 15 residues. Germline CDR1 reads SGDLS; CDR2 reads YYNGEE. Unmatched junction bases numbered 5, after V lost 3 bases and J lost 1 base. DNA of the CDR3: TGTGCCAGCAGCGAGAGCGGGACGCGCACAGATACGCAGTATTTT. It translates to CASSESGTRTDTQYF.

In DNA form, the CDR3 reads TGTGCCTGGACAATATCGACAGGGGGCATGGGTGAAGCTTTCTTT. It yields the protein CAWTISTGGMGEAFF. The V call is TRBV30, the J call TRBJ1-1; TRBD1 matches at 10 bases. The CDR3 covers 15 residues. J was trimmed by 7 bases and V by 4 bases; bases with no gene match: 12. The germline CDR1 and CDR2 sequences are GTSNPN and SVGIG (reference sequence).

Here the CDR3 reads CASSTQIADAIQTPENNEQFF. The CDR3 bases are TGTGCCAGCAGTACCCAGATAGCGGACGCGATACAAACCCCAGAAAACAATGAGCAGTTCTTC. The chain joins TRBV2 to TRBJ2-1, with D perhaps TRBD2 (6 bases). Trimming took 5 bases from V and 5 from J, leaving 34 bases between them. CDR1 and CDR2 from the germline V gene are SNHLY and FYNNEI. The CDR3 covers 21 residues.

The V call is TRBV5-1, the J call TRBJ1-1; D unclear. Trimming removed 5 bases at V and 5 bases at J, with 25 bases between. This CDR3 is 17 amino acids long. Germline V gene lookup returns CDR1 SGHRS and CDR2 YFSETQ. The CDR3 reads CASRRTFGIPGSTEAFF. The CDR3 DNA sequence: TGCGCCAGCAGAAGAACTTTCGGGATCCCGGGTAGTACTGAAGCTTTCTTT.

This chain uses TRBV24-1 with TRBJ2-3; 9 bases match TRBD2. Germline V gene data show CDR1 as KGHDR and CDR2 as SFDVKD. With 6 bases clipped from V and 3 bases from J, the junction kept 6 bases outside the gene matches. The CDR3 contains 15 residues. The CDR3: CATSLAGDGTDTQYF. The DNA of the CDR3 is TGTGCCACCAGTTTAGCGGGAGACGGGACAGATACGCAGTATTTT.

As DNA, the CDR3 is TGTGCCAGCAGCCAGACTAGCGGGAACTACAATGAGCAGTTCTTC. The encoded protein is CASSQTSGNYNEQFF. The V and J genes are TRBV2 and TRBJ2-1, with TRBD2 identical over 11 bases. The CDR3 is made up of 15 amino acids. V gave up 6 bases and J gave up 3 bases; unmatched junction bases: 4. Germline lookup yields CDR1 SNHLY and CDR2 FYNNEI.

This clone was detected once. J is TRBJ2-7 and V is TRBV6-5; TRBD2 is a possible D gene (5 bases). The CDR3 sequence is 13 residues long. Germline V gives CDR1 MNHEY, CDR2 SVGAGI. Trimming took 0 bases from V and 4 from J, leaving 7 bases between them. The CDR3: CASSYSGSYEQYF. Written as DNA, the CDR3 is TGTGCCAGCAGTTACTCAGGGAGTTACGAGCAGTACTTC.

This clone has a handful of counts. This sequence joins TRBV6-5 and TRBJ2-7; TRBD2 agrees at 10 bases. V was pared by 4 bases and J by 4 bases, with 7 bases of the junction left unmatched. The germline CDR1 and CDR2 sequences are MNHEY and SVGAGI. The CDR3 totals 15 residues. The CDR3 region has the DNA TGTGCCAGCAGTTCCTGGACTAGCGGAGCTTACGAGCAGTACTTC. Protein sequence: CASSSWTSGAYEQYF.